The clone carrying this T cell receptor (beta chain) was recorded at least ten times. The antigen is not known. The data stem from a study of T cells after yellow fever vaccination. Study-level results: The study re-detected most primary-vaccination clones after the booster (96% CD4, around 89% CD8). Highly abundant clonotypes carried over from the bulk population could end up in FACS-sorted repertoires as contaminants.

TCRdb processed the 5' RACE reads anew with MiXCR; each CDR3 protein has one entry. The sample records a few hundred thousand distinct CDR3 sequences, 13% being singletons. Trimming took off 0 bases at V and 1 base at J, with 9 bases between the two ends. The CDR3 extends over 14 amino acids. Per germline, CDR1 DFQATT and CDR2 SNEGSKA (reference sequence). Source: CD4+ T cells sorted from PBMCs, taken 45 days after the yellow fever booster vaccination. This clonotype was obtained from a man aged 30-40 years who received the YFV17D yellow fever vaccine. The chain carries TRBV20-1 and TRBJ1-1; D is perhaps TRBD1 (5 bases). The CDR3 protein is CSARDGRANTEAFF. In nucleotides, the CDR3 is TGCAGTGCTAGAGACGGCAGGGCGAACACTGAAGCTTTCTTT.